This entry describes one T cell receptor (beta chain). The assay was immunoSEQ multiplex PCR, and TCRdb's table has in-frame clones only and misses some. The table includes about 41,000 clones, around nine tenths detected once. V lost 10 bases to trimming and J lost 3 bases, with 15 bases between them. The CDR3 has 14 residues. This entry is derived from a study of blood T cell repertoires in COVID-19. For the study at large: COVID-19 samples from acute and convalescent phases originated in the United States, Italy and Spain.

The source is a man aged 40-49 years with COVID-19, enrolled during active disease. V and J are TRBV23-1 and TRBJ2-2; D is ambiguous. TRBV23-1 has ORF status, its function being uncertain. Sequencing was performed on peripheral blood. CDR3 coding DNA: TGCGCCAACCCACCGCGGAGTGACACCGGGGAGCTGTTTTTT. It is translated as CANPPRSDTGELFF.